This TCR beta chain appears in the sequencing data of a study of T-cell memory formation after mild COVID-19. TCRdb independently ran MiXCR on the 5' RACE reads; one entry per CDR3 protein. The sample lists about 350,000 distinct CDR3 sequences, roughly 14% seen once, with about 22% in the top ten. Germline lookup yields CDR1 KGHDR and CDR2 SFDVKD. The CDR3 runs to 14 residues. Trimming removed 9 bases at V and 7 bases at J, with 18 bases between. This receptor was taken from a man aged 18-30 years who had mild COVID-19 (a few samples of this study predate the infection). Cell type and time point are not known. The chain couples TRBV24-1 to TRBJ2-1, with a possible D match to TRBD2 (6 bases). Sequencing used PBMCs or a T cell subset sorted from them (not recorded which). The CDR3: CATGDGGVINEQFF. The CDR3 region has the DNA TGTGCCACCGGAGATGGAGGGGTTATTAATGAGCAGTTCTTC.